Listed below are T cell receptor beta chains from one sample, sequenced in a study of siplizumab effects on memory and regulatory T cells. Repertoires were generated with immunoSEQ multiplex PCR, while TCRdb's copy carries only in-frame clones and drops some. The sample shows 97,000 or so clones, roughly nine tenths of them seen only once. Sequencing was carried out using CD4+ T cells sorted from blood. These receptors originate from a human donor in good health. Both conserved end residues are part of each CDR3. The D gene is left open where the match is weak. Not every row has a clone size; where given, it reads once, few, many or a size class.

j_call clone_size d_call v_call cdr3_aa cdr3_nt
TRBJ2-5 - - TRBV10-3 CAISDGGTQYF TGTGCCATCAGTGATGGGGGGACCCAGTACTTC
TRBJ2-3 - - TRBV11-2 CASRVQRASTDTQYF TGTGCCAGCAGGGTCCAGCGGGCCTCCACAGATACGCAGTATTTT
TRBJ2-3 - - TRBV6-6 CASSYRDGSTDTQYF TGTGCCAGCAGTTACAGGGACGGTAGCACAGATACGCAGTATTTT
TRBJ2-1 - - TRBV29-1 CSVDGGADVNEQFF TGCAGCGTTGATGGGGGGGCGGACGTCAATGAGCAGTTCTTC
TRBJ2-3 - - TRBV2 CASSEEQTDTQYF TGTGCCAGCAGTGAAGAACAGACAGATACGCAGTATTTT
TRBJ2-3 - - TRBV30 CAWSVRRNTQYF TGTGCCTGGAGTGTTCGAAGGAATACGCAGTATTTT
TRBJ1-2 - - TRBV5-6 CASSAIMLTYGYTF TGTGCCAGCAGCGCCATAATGTTAACCTATGGCTACACCTTC
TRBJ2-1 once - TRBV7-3 CASSLVGGAVNEQFF TGTGCCAGCAGCTTAGTCGGGGGAGCGGTAAATGAGCAGTTCTTC
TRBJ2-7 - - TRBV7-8 CASTSIRTGTNEQYF TGTGCCAGCACCTCGATCCGGACAGGGACTAACGAGCAGTACTTC
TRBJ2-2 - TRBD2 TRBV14 CASSHLVNSGRYSSNTGELFF TGTGCCAGCAGCCATCTTGTAAATAGCGGGAGGTACTCATCGAACACCGGGGAGCTGTTTTTT
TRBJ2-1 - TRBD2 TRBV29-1 CSVVPAFTLAGAYNEQFF TGCAGCGTTGTTCCGGCCTTTACCCTAGCGGGAGCCTACAATGAGCAGTTCTTC
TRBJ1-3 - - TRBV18 CASSPRVGGTGNTIYF TGTGCCAGCTCACCCAGAGTCGGAGGCACTGGAAACACCATATATTTT
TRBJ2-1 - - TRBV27 CASSFPSGGEQFF TGTGCCAGCAGTTTCCCTAGTGGCGGTGAGCAGTTCTTC
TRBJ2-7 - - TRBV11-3 CASSALPGAYEQYF TGTGCCAGCAGCGCCCTGCCCGGGGCTTACGAGCAGTACTTC
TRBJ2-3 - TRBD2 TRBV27 CASRESGRGTDTQYF TGTGCCAGCAGGGAGAGCGGGAGGGGCACAGATACGCAGTATTTT
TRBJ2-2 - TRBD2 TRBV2 CASSEGLAGFDTGELFF TGTGCCAGCAGCGAGGGACTAGCGGGATTTGACACCGGGGAGCTGTTTTTT
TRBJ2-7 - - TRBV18 CASSPDSGTGPREYF TGTGCCAGCTCACCGGATAGCGGGACAGGGCCAAGGGAGTACTTC
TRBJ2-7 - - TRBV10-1 CASSESGSSSYEQYF TGCGCCAGCAGTGAGTCAGGAAGCTCGTCCTACGAGCAGTACTTC
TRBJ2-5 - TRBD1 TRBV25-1 CASSELGTGEETQYF TGTGCCAGCAGTGAATTAGGGACAGGGGAAGAGACCCAGTACTTC
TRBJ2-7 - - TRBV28 CASSSRGDYEQYF TGTGCCAGCAGTTCCAGGGGAGACTACGAGCAGTACTTC
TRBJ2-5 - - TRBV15 CATSRDFKETQYF TGTGCCACCAGCAGGGACTTCAAAGAGACCCAGTACTTC
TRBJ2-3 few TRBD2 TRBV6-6 CASRFAQREVPDTQYF TGTGCCAGCAGGTTCGCTCAGCGGGAGGTACCAGATACGCAGTATTTT
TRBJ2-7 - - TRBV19 CASSPGIRTSYEQYF TGTGCCAGTAGTCCCGGGATAAGGACTTCCTACGAGCAGTACTTC
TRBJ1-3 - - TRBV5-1 CASSLDGATGGNTIYF TGCGCCAGCAGCTTGGACGGGGCGACAGGCGGAAACACCATATATTTT
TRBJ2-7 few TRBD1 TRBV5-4 CASSFIDRVPYEQYF TGTGCCAGCAGCTTCATCGACAGGGTTCCCTACGAGCAGTACTTC
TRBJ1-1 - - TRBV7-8 CASSPIHRNTEAFF TGTGCCAGCAGCCCCATCCACCGGAACACTGAAGCTTTCTTT
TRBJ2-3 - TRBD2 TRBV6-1 CASSEQLAGFTDTQYF TGTGCCAGCAGTGAACAGCTAGCGGGGTTCACAGATACGCAGTATTTT
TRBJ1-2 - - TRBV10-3 CAISDPSAGNGFNYGYTF TGTGCCATCAGTGATCCGTCGGCAGGGAATGGCTTTAACTATGGCTACACCTTC
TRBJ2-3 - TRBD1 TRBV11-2 CASSLGTGITDTQYF TGTGCCAGCAGCTTAGGGACAGGGATAACAGATACGCAGTATTTT
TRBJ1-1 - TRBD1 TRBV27 CASSSPGQGRGRTEAFF TGTGCCAGCAGTTCCCCAGGACAGGGTAGAGGTCGCACTGAAGCTTTCTTT
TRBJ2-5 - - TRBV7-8 CASSQTGFGETQYF TGTGCCAGCAGCCAAACAGGGTTCGGAGAGACCCAGTACTTC
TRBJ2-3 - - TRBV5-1 CASSYDPGAGDTQYF TGCGCCAGCAGCTATGATCCAGGGGCGGGAGATACGCAGTATTTT
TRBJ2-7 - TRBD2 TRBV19 CASSTGLAASWEQYF TGTGCCAGTAGTACGGGACTAGCGGCATCTTGGGAGCAGTACTTC
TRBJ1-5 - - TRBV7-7 CASSLDYSRYYSNQPQHF TGTGCCAGCAGCTTAGACTACAGCCGCTATTATAGCAATCAGCCCCAGCATTTT
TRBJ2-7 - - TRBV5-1 CASKEGGGGREYF TGCGCCAGCAAGGAGGGGGGAGGCGGGAGAGAGTACTTC
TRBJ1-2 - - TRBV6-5 CASSYQDGGNYGYTF TGTGCCAGCAGTTACCAGGACGGAGGGAACTATGGCTACACCTTC
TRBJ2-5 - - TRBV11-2 CASSPLEGARGTQYF TGTGCCAGCAGCCCGTTGGAGGGAGCCAGGGGGACCCAGTACTTC
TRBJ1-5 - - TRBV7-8 CASSLGAASNQPQHF TGTGCCAGCAGCCTGGGGGCAGCTTCAAATCAGCCCCAGCATTTT
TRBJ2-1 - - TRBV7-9 CASSLGRNGLASHNEQFF TGTGCCAGCAGCTTGGGGAGGAATGGGCTAGCGTCCCACAATGAGCAGTTCTTC
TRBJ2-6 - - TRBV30 CAWSHALSEANVLTF TGTGCCTGGAGTCATGCCCTCTCTGAGGCCAACGTCCTGACTTTC
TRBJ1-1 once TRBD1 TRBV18 CASSTRQGNMNTEAFF TGTGCCAGCTCAACCCGACAGGGGAACATGAACACTGAAGCTTTCTTT
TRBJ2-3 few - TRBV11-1 CASSHGTNLDTQYF TGTGCCAGCAGCCACGGGACCAACCTAGATACGCAGTATTTT
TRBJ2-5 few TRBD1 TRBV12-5 CASGPGQGVYETQYF TGTGCTAGTGGACCCGGACAGGGGGTGTACGAGACCCAGTACTTC
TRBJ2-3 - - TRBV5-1 CASSLGSRRTDTQYF TGCGCCAGCAGCTTGGGGTCCAGACGCACAGATACGCAGTATTTT
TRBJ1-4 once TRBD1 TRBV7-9 CASSPMTGGAEKLFF TGTGCCAGCAGCCCAATGACAGGGGGTGCTGAAAAACTGTTTTTT
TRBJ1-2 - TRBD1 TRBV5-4 CASSQPGQGVDGYTF TGTGCCAGCAGCCAACCCGGACAGGGAGTGGATGGCTACACCTTC
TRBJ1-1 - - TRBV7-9 CASSLVNRRSAFF TGTGCCAGCAGCTTAGTCAACAGGAGATCAGCTTTCTTT
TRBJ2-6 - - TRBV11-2 CASSLDRKGRYRAGANVLTF TGTGCCAGCAGCTTAGATCGGAAAGGAAGATACAGGGCTGGGGCCAACGTCCTGACTTTC
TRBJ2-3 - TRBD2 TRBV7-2 CASSFRLAGSTDTQYF TGTGCCAGCAGCTTTCGGCTAGCGGGATCCACAGATACGCAGTATTTT
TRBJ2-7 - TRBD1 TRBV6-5 CASKQRQGDEQYF TGTGCCAGCAAACAAAGACAGGGGGACGAGCAGTACTTC
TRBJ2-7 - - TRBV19 CASSLTGTSFFEQYF TGTGCCAGTAGTTTAACCGGGACATCTTTCTTCGAGCAGTACTTC
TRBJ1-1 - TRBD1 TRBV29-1 CSVNRGDTEAFF TGCAGCGTAAACAGGGGCGACACTGAAGCTTTCTTT
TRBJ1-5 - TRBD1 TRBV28 CASRMGQGDRQPQHF TGTGCCAGCAGGATGGGACAGGGAGACAGACAGCCCCAGCATTTT